These 22 T cell receptor beta chains were all obtained from the same sample, sequenced in a study of cytomegalovirus exposure and HLA in healthy donors. PCR used 60 Vbeta primers and 13 Jbeta primers. Sequencing used immunoSEQ multiplex PCR; TCRdb keeps in-frame clones, though not all of them. This sample has fewer than 200,000 clones, with 75% to 90% found just once. The specimen sequenced was PBMCs. These receptors originate from a human donor in good health.

J is TRBJ1-6 and V is TRBV21-1. TRBV21-1 is recorded as a pseudogene. The CDR3 runs 15 residues. For the CDR3, the DNA is TGTGCCAGCAATTCTGGGAGGGTAAGGGAATCACCCCTCCACTTT. Amino acid sequence: CASNSGRVRESPLHF.

The chain couples TRBV7-6 to TRBJ2-2; D perhaps matches TRBD1 (5 bases). From germline, CDR1 is SGHVS and CDR2 FNYEAQ. The CDR3 runs to 16 residues. The ends were cut back, 5 bases at V and 2 bases at J, with 15 bases in the middle. DNA for the CDR3: TGTGCCAGCAGCCTACGAAGGGGCACAAACACCGGGGAGCTGTTTTTT. It is translated as CASSLRRGTNTGELFF.

This CDR3 reads CASSQGTGLDNEQFF. The CDR3 nucleotides read TGCGCCAGCAGCCAAGGGACAGGGCTGGACAATGAGCAGTTCTTC. The chain links TRBV4-3 to TRBJ2-1; 8 nucleotides align to TRBD1. The J segment lost 5 bases and the V segment lost 1 base, leaving 4 bases of the junction unmatched. Germline assignment: CDR1 LGHNA and CDR2 YSLEER. This CDR3 is 15 amino acids long.

The chain carries TRBV27 and TRBJ1-6, with 10 bases aligning to TRBD1. The germline gives CDR1 MNHEY, CDR2 SMNVEV (reference sequence). The CDR3 is made up of 15 amino acids. With V trimmed by 5 bases and J by 9 bases, 7 bases remained unmatched. CDR3 DNA sequence: TGTGCCAGCAGTCTGTGGACAGGGGGTTCTTCACCCCTCCACTTT. It encodes CASSLWTGGSSPLHF.

V usage is TRBV4-1 and J usage is TRBJ2-7, with a weak D call TRBD1 (6 bases). The CDR3 sequence is 16 residues long. V lost 0 bases and J lost 4, with 16 bases in between. CDR1 is MGHRA and CDR2 is YSYEKL in the germline V gene. CDR3 sequence reads: CASSQDGSQGIYEQYF. The DNA for the CDR3 is TGCGCCAGCAGCCAAGATGGTTCACAGGGAATTTACGAGCAGTACTTC.

V is TRBV5-4 and J is TRBJ1-1; D possibly corresponds to TRBD1 (6 bases). The CDR3 is 13 residues long. V lost 3 bases and J lost 7, with 13 bases in between. In germline, CDR1 is SGHNT, CDR2 YYREEE (reference sequence). CDR3 DNA: TGTGCCAGCAGCTCAGGGACAATCCGTGAAGCTTTCTTT. It codes for CASSSGTIREAFF.

V and J are TRBV18 and TRBJ1-5; 7 nucleotides agree with TRBD1. V lost 2 bases and J lost 3; bases outside the gene matches: 1. Per germline, CDR1 KGHSH and CDR2 LQKENI. The CDR3 consists of 14 residues. The CDR3 DNA follows: TGTGCCAGCTCACCAGGACAGGACAATCAGCCCCAGCATTTT. Its protein is CASSPGQDNQPQHF.

V and J are TRBV11-3 and TRBJ1-1; D is ambiguous. From germline, CDR1 is SGHNT and CDR2 YENEEA. The length of the CDR3 is 13 residues. The V end was cut by 0 bases, the J end by 4 bases, with 6 bases between. The CDR3 DNA sequence: TGTGCCAGCAGCTTAGAGGCAGGCACTGAAGCTTTCTTT. Translating it yields CASSLEAGTEAFF.

The chain joins TRBV13 to TRBJ2-3; 10 nucleotides line up with TRBD2. J lost 5 bases, V lost 3 bases, and 8 bases had no gene match. CDR1 is PRHDT and CDR2 is FYEKMQ in the germline V gene (reference sequence). The CDR3 contains 16 residues. The CDR3 nucleotides are TGTGCCAGCAGCTTCCTAGCGGGGGCCGGGGGAGATACGCAGTATTTT. Its translation is CASSFLAGAGGDTQYF.

The gene calls are TRBV6-1 and TRBJ2-3, with a tentative D call TRBD2 (7 bases). The germline V and J ends were trimmed by 2 bases and 4 bases, with 16 bases remaining between them. This CDR3 region has 16 residues. Germline V gene data show CDR1 as MNHNS and CDR2 as SASEGT. CDR3 region: CASSEWGGAVSDTQYF. The CDR3 region has the DNA TGTGCCAGCAGTGAATGGGGGGGGGCGGTCTCAGATACGCAGTATTTT.

This clone was seen a handful of times. The rearrangement joins TRBV15 to TRBJ2-7, with TRBD1 matching 7 bases. V was pared by 4 bases and J by 4 bases, with 10 bases of the junction left unmatched. This CDR3 comprises 15 residues. CDR1 and CDR2 from the germline V gene are LNHNV and YYDKDF (reference sequence). CDR3 sequence: CATSIGTAGGYEQYF. The CDR3 region has the DNA TGTGCCACCAGCATTGGGACCGCAGGGGGTTACGAGCAGTACTTC.

The gene calls are TRBV7-8 and TRBJ2-7, with 8 bases lining up with TRBD1. Germline CDR1 is SGHVS and CDR2 is FQNEAQ. The CDR3 runs 15 residues. V gave up 5 bases and J gave up 5 bases; unmatched junction bases: 11. The CDR3 coding sequence is TGTGCCAGCAGCGCCCGACAGGGGCAGTTTAACGAGCAGTACTTC. Protein product: CASSARQGQFNEQYF. Looking up the rest from reference TRBV7-8 and TRBJ2-7 gives the full variable domain: GAGVSQSPRYKVAKRGQDVALRCDPISGHVSLFWYQQALGQGPEFLTYFQNEAQLDKSGLPSDRFFAERPEGSVSTLKIQRTQQEDSAVYLCASSARQGQFNEQYFGPGTRLTVT.

The rearrangement joins TRBV19 to TRBJ2-7, with 7 bases aligning to TRBD1. V shed 7 bases, J shed 6 bases, and the junction held 12 bases outside the gene matches. The CDR3 extends over 14 amino acids. Germline lookup yields CDR1 LNHDA and CDR2 SQIVND (reference sequence). This chain's CDR3 is CASNAGTALGEQYF. The CDR3 DNA reads TGTGCCAGTAATGCCGGGACAGCCCTCGGCGAGCAGTACTTC.

This chain's CDR3 is CASSVTGGGRTDTQYF. As DNA, the CDR3 is TGTGCCAGCAGCGTGACGGGCGGGGGGCGCACAGATACGCAGTATTTT. V is TRBV9 and J is TRBJ2-3; 8 bases map to TRBD2. With 2 bases clipped from V and 1 base from J, the junction kept 6 bases outside the gene matches. Germline assignment: CDR1 SGDLS and CDR2 YYNGEE. CDR3 length: 16 residues.

This sequence joins TRBV5-1 and TRBJ1-1; D is perhaps TRBD1 (6 bases). In germline, CDR1 is SGHRS, CDR2 YFSETQ. The V and J ends lost 2 bases and 4 bases respectively, with 27 bases between them. The CDR3 length is 19 residues. Here the CDR3 reads CASSFHPGPQRRGGTEAFF. CDR3 coding DNA: TGCGCCAGCAGCTTTCACCCCGGGCCGCAGCGGAGGGGGGGCACTGAAGCTTTCTTT.

In its sample, this clone was seen a few times. V gene TRBV4-1 combines with J gene TRBJ2-5; 10 nucleotides align to TRBD2. The junction had 10 bases not matched to a gene; V was cut back by 0 bases and J by 0 bases. The germline gives CDR1 MGHRA, CDR2 YSYEKL. This CDR3 contains 19 residues. Here the CDR3 reads CASSQDVASGGGYQETQYF. Here the CDR3 DNA reads TGCGCCAGCAGCCAAGATGTAGCCAGCGGGGGGGGTTACCAAGAGACCCAGTACTTC.

CDR3 DNA: TGTGCCAGCAGTGGGACAGGGAATTTCTATGGCTACACCTTC. This translates into CASSGTGNFYGYTF. The chain is built from TRBV6-5 and TRBJ1-2; 9 positions agree with TRBD1. Germline V gives CDR1 MNHEY, CDR2 SVGAGI. V lost 5 bases and J lost 4; bases outside the gene matches: 5. The CDR3 is made up of 14 amino acids.

This clone occurred once. The V gene is TRBV10-3, the J gene TRBJ2-5; TRBD1 matches 7 bases. The J call may be incorrect, as the DNA end agrees better with TRBJ2-7. This CDR3 spans 13 amino acids. Germline V gives CDR1 ENHRY, CDR2 SYGVKD. The CDR3: CASHQGDTYEQYF. The CDR3, as DNA: TGTGCCAGCCATCAGGGGGATACCTACGAGCAGTACTTC.

The V call is TRBV9, the J call TRBJ1-3; 10 bases are a match to TRBD1. From germline, CDR1 is SGDLS and CDR2 YYNGEE. V lost 3 bases and J lost 1; bases outside the gene matches: 4. The CDR3 covers 16 residues. Here the CDR3 reads CASSDRQGASGNTIYF. CDR3 nucleotide sequence: TGTGCCAGCAGCGACCGACAGGGGGCTTCTGGAAACACCATATATTTT.

The chain recombines TRBV9 with TRBJ2-7, with 12 bases matching TRBD1. Germline trimming cut 3 bases from V and 5 bases from J; bases unmatched to any gene: 9. The CDR3 runs to 16 residues. Germline V CDR1 and CDR2: SGDLS, YYNGEE. As DNA, the CDR3 is TGTGCCAGCAGCGCCAACCACCGGGACAGGGGGCACGAGCAGTACTTC. Its translation is CASSANHRDRGHEQYF.

The chain combines TRBV25-1 with TRBJ2-2; possibly TRBD1 for D (5 bases). This CDR3 has 16 residues. The germline V gene encodes CDR1 MGHDK and CDR2 SYGVNS. Trimming took 0 bases from V and 3 from J, leaving 11 bases between them. As DNA, the CDR3 is TGTGCCAGCAGTGAATACAGGACACTTGACACCGGGGAGCTGTTTTTT. It translates to CASSEYRTLDTGELFF.

The rearrangement joins TRBV6-6 to TRBJ2-7, with 9 bases that match TRBD1. Germline CDR1 MNHNY, CDR2 SVGAGI (reference sequence). The CDR3 extends over 15 amino acids. The V segment lost 4 bases and the J segment 0 bases; nucleotides outside the gene matches: 4. The CDR3 reads CASSWGDRASYEQYF. In nucleotides, the CDR3 is TGTGCCAGCAGTTGGGGGGACAGGGCCTCCTACGAGCAGTACTTC.